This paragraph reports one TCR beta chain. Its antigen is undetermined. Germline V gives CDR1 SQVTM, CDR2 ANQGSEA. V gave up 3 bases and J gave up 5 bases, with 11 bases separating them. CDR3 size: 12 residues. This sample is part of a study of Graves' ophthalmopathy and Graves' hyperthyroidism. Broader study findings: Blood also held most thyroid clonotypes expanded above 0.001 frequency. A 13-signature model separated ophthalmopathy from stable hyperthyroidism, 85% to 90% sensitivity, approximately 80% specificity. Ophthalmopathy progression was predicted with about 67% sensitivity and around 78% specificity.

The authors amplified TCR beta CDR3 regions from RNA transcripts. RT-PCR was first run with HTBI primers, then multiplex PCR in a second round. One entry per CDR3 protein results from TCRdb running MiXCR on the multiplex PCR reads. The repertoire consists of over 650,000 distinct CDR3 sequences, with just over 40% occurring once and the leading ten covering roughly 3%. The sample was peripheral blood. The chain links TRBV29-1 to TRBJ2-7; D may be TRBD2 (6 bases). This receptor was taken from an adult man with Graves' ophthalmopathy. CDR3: CSVEAGPDEQYF. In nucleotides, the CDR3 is TGCAGCGTTGAGGCGGGGCCTGACGAGCAGTACTTC.